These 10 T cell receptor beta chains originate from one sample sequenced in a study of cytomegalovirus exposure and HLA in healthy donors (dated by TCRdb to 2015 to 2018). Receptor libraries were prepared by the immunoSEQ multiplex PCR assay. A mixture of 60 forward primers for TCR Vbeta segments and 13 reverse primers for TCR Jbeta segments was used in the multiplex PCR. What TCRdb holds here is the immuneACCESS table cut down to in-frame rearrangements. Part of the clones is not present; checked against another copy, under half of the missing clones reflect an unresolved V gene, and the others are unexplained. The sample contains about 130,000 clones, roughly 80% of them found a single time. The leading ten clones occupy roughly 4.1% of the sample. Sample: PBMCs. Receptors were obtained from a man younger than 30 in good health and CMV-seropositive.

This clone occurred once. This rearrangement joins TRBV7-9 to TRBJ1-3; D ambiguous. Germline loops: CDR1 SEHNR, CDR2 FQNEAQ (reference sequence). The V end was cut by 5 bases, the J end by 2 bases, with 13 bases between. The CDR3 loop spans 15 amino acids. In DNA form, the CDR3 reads TGTGCCAGCAGCACCGCCGGGATCGCTGGAAACACCATATATTTT. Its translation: CASSTAGIAGNTIYF.

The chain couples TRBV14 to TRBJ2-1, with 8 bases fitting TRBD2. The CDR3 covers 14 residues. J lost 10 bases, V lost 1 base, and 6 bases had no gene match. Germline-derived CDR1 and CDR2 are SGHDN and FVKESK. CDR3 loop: CASSQAGGPWEQFF. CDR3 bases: TGTGCCAGCAGCCAAGCGGGGGGGCCTTGGGAGCAGTTCTTC.

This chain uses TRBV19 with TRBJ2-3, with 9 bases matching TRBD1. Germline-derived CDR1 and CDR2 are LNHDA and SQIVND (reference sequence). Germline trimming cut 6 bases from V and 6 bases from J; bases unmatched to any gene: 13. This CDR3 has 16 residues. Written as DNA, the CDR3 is TGTGCCAGTAGGACACCGGGACAGGGAGGAGCGGATACGCAGTATTTT. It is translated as CASRTPGQGGADTQYF.

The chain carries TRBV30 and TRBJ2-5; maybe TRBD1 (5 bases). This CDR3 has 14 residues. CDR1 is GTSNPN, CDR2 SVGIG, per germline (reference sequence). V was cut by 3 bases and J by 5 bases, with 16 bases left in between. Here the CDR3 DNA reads TGTGCCTGGAGCCGGGCAGGGATACGGGAGACCCAGTACTTC. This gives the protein CAWSRAGIRETQYF.

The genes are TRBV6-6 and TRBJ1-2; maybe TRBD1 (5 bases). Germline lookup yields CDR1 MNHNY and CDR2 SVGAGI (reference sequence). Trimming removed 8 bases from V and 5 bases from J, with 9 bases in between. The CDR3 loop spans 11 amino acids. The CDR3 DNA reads TGTGCCAGCGGACATACTTATGGCTACACCTTC. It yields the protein CASGHTYGYTF.

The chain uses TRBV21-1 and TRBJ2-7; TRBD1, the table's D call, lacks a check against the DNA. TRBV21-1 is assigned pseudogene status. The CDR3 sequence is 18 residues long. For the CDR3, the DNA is TGTGCCAGCAGCACTCGGGGGTGGGACAGGGAAAGCTCCTACGAGCAGTACTTC. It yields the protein CASSTRGWDRESSYEQYF.

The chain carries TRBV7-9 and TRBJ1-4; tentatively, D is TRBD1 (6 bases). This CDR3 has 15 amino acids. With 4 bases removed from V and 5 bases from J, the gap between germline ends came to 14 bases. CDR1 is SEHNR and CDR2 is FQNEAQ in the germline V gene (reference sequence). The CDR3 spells CASSSTTGENEKLFF. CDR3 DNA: TGTGCCAGCAGCTCGACGACAGGAGAAAATGAAAAACTGTTTTTT.

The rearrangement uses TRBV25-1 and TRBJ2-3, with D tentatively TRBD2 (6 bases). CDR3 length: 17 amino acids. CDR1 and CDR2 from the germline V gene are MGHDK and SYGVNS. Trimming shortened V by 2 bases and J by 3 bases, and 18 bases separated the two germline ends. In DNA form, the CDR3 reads TGTGCCAGCAGTGAACCCCGGGGCGGGATGGTGACAGATACGCAGTATTTT. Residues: CASSEPRGGMVTDTQYF. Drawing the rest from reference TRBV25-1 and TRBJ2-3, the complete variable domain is EADIYQTPRYLVIGTGKKITLECSQTMGHDKMYWYQQDPGMELHLIHYSYGVNSTEKGDLSSESTVSRIRTEHFPLTLESARPSHTSQYLCASSEPRGGMVTDTQYFGPGTRLTVL.

Written as DNA, the CDR3 is TGTGCCAGCAGCTTGAGGGTACAGGGGAGGATCGTCCAAGAGACCCAGTACTTC. This sequence encodes CASSLRVQGRIVQETQYF. The chain carries TRBV5-5 and TRBJ2-5; D is perhaps TRBD1 (7 bases). The CDR3 covers 18 residues. The V end was cut by 1 base, the J end by 1 base, with 20 bases between. Germline loops: CDR1 SGHKS, CDR2 YYEKEE (reference sequence).

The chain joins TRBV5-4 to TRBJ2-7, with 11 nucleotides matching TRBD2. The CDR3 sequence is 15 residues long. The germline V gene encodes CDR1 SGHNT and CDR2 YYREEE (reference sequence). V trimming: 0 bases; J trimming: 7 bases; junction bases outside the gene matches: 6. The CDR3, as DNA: TGTGCCAGCAGCTTGGCACTAGCGGGGGCCCCGGAGCAGTACTTC. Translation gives CASSLALAGAPEQYF. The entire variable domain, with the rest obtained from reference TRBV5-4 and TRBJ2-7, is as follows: ETGVTQSPTHLIKTRGQQVTLRCSSQSGHNTVSWYQQALGQGPQFIFQYYREEENGRGNFPPRFSGLQFPNYSSELNVNALELDDSALYLCASSLALAGAPEQYFGPGTRLTVT.